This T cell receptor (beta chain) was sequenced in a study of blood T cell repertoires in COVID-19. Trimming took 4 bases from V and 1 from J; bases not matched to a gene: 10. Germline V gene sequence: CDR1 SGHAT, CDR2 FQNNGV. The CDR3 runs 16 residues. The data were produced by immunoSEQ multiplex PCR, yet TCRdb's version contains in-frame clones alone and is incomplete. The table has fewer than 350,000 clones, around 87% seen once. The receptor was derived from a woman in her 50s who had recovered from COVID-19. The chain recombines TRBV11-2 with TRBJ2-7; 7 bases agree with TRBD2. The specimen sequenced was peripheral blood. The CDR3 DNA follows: TGTGCCAGCAGCTCCCCCCGGGGGAGGGCTTCCTACGAGCAGTACTTC. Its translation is CASSSPRGRASYEQYF.